This T cell receptor (beta chain) was observed in a study of T cell repertoires in cytomegalovirus infection. Study details: Public TCR beta signatures were indicative of both CMV infection and a matching HLA type. The study's findings and limits: Summed frequency of shared TCR beta families picked out CMV carriers who also had the relevant HLA. In two of eight donors, the top clonotype was HLA-C-restricted CMV-specific.

In this sample, this clonotype turned up once. Its antigen remains unknown. CDR1 is SGHTA and CDR2 is FQGTGA in the germline V gene. Trimming pared 0 bases from V and 4 bases from J, leaving 3 bases between. The CDR3 loop spans 13 amino acids. MiXCR, applied by TCRdb to the reads, yields one record per CDR3 protein. The sample lists about 110,000 distinct CDR3 sequences, 9.5% to 13% occurring once. The chain couples TRBV7-3 to TRBJ2-2; no reliable D call. The sequencing sample was made of PBMCs, sequenced either directly or after in vitro stimulation (not recorded which). This clonotype was obtained from a human donor in good health (CMV status not recorded). Some clones in this sample may be carry-over from other donors' samples. The CDR3: CASSLTLTGELFF. DNA for the CDR3: TGTGCCAGCAGCTTAACCCTCACCGGGGAGCTGTTTTTT. The full variable domain, with the rest looked up from reference TRBV7-3 and TRBJ2-2, is GAGVSQTPSNKVTEKGKYVELRCDPISGHTALYWYRQSLGQGPEFLIYFQGTGAADDSGLPNDRFFAVRPEGSVSTLKIQRTERGDSAVYLCASSLTLTGELFFGEGSRLTVL.